This T cell receptor beta chain is from a study of identical twins. TCRdb analysed the 5' RACE reads with MiXCR anew, one entry per CDR3 protein. Here the sample spans some 660,000 distinct CDR3 sequences, 8.6% being singletons. The J segment lost 4 bases and the V segment lost 4 bases, leaving 6 bases of the junction unmatched. Germline-derived CDR1 and CDR2 are SGHRS and YFSETQ. This CDR3 spans 15 amino acids. These data were likewise used in another study, on yellow fever vaccine responses in identical twins.

Sequencing was carried out using PBMCs. The source of this sequence is a woman between 18 and 29 years old in good health. The V and J genes are TRBV5-1 and TRBJ2-5; 11 nucleotides line up with TRBD2. The chain's CDR3 is CASSPRTSGPETQYF. Here the CDR3 DNA reads TGCGCCAGCAGCCCACGGACTAGCGGGCCAGAGACCCAGTACTTC. Full variable domain (rest looked up from reference TRBV5-1 and TRBJ2-5): KAGVTQTPRYLIKTRGQQVTLSCSPISGHRSVSWYQQTPGQGLQFLFEYFSETQRNKGNFPGRFSGRQFSNSRSEMNVSTLELGDSALYLCASSPRTSGPETQYFGPGTRLLVL.